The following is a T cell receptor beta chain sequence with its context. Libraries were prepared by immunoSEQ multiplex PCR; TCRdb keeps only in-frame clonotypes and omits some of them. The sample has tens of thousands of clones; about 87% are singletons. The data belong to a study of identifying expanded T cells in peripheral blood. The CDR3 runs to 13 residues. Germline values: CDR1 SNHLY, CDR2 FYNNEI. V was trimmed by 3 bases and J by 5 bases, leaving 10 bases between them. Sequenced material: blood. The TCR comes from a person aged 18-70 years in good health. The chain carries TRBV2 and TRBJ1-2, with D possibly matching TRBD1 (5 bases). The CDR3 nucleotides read TGTGCCAGCAGTGAGCAGGGCACTTATGGCTACACCTTC. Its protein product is CASSEQGTYGYTF. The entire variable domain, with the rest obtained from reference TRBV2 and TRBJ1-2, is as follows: EPEVTQTPSHQVTQMGQEVILRCVPISNHLYFYWYRQILGQKVEFLVSFYNNEISEKSEIFDDQFSVERPDGSNFTLKIRSTKLEDSAMYFCASSEQGTYGYTFGSGTRLTVV.